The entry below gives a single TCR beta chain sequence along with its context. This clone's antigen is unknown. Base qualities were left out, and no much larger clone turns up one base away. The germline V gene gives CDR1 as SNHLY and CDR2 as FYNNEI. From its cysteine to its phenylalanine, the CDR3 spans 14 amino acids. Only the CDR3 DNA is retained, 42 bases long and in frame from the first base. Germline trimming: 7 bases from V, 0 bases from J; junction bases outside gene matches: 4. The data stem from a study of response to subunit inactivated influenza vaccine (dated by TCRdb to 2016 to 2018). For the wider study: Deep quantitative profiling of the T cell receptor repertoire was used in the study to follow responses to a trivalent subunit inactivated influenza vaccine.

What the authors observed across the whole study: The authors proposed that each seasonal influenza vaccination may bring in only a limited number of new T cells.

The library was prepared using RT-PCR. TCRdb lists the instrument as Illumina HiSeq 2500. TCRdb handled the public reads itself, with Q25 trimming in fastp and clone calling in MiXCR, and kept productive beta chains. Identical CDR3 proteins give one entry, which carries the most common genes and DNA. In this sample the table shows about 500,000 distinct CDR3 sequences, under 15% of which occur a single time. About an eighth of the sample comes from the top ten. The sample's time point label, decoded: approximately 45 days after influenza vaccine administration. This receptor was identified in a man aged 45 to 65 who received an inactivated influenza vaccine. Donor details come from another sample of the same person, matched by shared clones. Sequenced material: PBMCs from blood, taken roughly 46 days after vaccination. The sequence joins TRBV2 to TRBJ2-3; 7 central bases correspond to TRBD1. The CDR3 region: CASKRTGSTDTQYF. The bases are TGTGCCAGCAAAAGGACAGGCAGCACAGATACGCAGTATTTT.